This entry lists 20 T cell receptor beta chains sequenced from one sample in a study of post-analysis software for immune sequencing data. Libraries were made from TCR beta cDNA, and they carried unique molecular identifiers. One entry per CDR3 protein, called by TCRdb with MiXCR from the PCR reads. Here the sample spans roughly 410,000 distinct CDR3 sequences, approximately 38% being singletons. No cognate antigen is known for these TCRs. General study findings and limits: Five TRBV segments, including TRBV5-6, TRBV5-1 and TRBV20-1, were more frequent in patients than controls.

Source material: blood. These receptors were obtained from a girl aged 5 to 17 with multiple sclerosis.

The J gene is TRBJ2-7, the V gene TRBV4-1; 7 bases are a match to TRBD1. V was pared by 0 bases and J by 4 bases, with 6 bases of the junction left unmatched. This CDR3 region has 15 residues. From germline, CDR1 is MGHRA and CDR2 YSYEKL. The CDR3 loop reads CASSQEEQGLYEQYF. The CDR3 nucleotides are TGCGCCAGCAGCCAAGAGGAACAGGGGCTGTACGAGCAGTACTTC.

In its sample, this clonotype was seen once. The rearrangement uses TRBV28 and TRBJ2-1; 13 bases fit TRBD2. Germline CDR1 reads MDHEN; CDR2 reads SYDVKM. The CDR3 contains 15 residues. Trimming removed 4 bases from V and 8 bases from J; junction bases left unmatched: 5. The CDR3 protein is CASSSLAGGLDEQFF. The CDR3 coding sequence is TGTGCCAGCAGTTCACTAGCGGGGGGGCTGGATGAGCAGTTCTTC.

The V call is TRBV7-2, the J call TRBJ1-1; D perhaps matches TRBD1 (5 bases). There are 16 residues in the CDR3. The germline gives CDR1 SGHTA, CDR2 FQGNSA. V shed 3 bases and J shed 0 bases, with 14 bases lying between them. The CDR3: CASSLAGPYMNTEAFF. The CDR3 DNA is TGTGCCAGCAGCTTGGCGGGACCCTACATGAACACTGAAGCTTTCTTT.

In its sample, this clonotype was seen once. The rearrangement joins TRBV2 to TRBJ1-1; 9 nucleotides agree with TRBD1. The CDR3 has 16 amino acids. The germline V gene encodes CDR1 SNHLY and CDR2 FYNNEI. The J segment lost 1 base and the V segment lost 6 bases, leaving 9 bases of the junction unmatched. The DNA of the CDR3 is TGTGCCAGCAGGGTACAGGGGGCGAGTTCGAACACTGAAGCTTTCTTT. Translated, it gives CASRVQGASSNTEAFF.

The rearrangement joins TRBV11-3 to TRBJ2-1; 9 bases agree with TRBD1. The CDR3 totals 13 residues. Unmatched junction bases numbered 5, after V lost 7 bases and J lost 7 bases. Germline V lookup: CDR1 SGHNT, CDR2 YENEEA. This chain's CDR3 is CASTGQGRNEQFF. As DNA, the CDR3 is TGTGCCAGCACAGGACAGGGGAGGAATGAGCAGTTCTTC.

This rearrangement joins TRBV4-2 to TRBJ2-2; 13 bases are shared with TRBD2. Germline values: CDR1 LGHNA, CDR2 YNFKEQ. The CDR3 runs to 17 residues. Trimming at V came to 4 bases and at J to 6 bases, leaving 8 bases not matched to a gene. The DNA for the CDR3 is TGTGCCAGCAGCCGTTCCGGTACTAGCGGGGGGGCCGGGGAGCTGTTTTTT. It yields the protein CASSRSGTSGGAGELFF.

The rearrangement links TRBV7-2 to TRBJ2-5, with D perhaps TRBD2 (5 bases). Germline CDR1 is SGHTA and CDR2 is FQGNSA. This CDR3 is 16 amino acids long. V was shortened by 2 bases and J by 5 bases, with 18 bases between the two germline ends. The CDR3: CASSLQGGLNLETQYF. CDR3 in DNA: TGTGCCAGCAGCTTACAAGGAGGTTTGAATCTGGAGACCCAGTACTTC.

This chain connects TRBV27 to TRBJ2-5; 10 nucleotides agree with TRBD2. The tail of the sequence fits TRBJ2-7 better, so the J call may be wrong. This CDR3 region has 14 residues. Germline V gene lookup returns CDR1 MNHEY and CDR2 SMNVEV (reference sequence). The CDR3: CASSTSGNRYEQYF. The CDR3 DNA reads TGTGCCAGCAGTACTAGCGGGAATAGGTACGAGCAGTACTTC.

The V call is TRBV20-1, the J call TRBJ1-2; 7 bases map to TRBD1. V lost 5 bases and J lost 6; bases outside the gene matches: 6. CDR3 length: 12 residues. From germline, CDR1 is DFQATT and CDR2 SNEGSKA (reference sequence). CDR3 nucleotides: TGCAGTGCTCTTCGACAGGGTGATGGCTACACCTTC. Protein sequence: CSALRQGDGYTF.

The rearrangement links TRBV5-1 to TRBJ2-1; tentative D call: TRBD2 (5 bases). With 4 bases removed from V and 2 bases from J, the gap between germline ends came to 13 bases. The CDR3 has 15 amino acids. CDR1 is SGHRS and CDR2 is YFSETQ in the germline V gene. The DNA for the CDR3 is TGCGCCAGCAGCCTTGGACTGTCCCCCTACAATGAGCAGTTCTTC. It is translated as CASSLGLSPYNEQFF.

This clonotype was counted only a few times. The CDR3: CASSQDRLAGLTDTQYF. The CDR3 coding sequence is TGTGCCAGCAGCCAAGATCGCCTAGCGGGGCTCACAGATACGCAGTATTTT. The chain carries TRBV3-1 and TRBJ2-3; 9 bases agree with TRBD2. Trimming removed 0 bases from V and 2 bases from J; junction bases left unmatched: 6. The CDR3 loop spans 17 amino acids. The germline V gene encodes CDR1 LGHDT and CDR2 YNNKEL (reference sequence).

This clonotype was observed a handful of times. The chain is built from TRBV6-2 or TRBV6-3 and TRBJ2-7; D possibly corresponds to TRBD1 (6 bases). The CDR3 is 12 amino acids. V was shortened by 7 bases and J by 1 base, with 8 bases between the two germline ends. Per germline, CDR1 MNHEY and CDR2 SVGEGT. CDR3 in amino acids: CASKRGSYEQYF. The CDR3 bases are TGTGCCAGCAAAAGGGGGTCCTACGAGCAGTACTTC.

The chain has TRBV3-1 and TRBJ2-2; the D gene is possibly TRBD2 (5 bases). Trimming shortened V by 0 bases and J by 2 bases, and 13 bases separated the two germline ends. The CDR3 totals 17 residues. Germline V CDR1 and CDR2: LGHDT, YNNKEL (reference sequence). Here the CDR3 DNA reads TGTGCCAGCAGCCAAGATTGGGAGCTAGCCAACACCGGGGAGCTGTTTTTT. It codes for CASSQDWELANTGELFF. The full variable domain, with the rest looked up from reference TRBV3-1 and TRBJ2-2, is DTAVSQTPKYLVTQMGNDKSIKCEQNLGHDTMYWYKQDSKKFLKIMFSYNNKELIINETVPNRFSPKSPDKAHLNLHINSLELGDSAVYFCASSQDWELANTGELFFGEGSRLTVL.

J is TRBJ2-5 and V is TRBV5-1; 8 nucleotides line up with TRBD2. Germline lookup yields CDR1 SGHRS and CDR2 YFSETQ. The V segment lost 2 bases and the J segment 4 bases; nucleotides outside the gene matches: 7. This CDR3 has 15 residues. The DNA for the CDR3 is TGCGCCAGCAGCTTATCCGGGGGGGCCTTAGAGACCCAGTACTTC. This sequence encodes CASSLSGGALETQYF.

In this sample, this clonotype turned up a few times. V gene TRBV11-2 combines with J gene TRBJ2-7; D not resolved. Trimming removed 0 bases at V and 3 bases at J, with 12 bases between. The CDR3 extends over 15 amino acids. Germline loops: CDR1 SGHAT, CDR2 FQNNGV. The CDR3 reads CASSLDGAGFYEQYF. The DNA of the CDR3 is TGTGCCAGCAGCTTAGATGGCGCAGGATTCTACGAGCAGTACTTC.

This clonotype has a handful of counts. DNA of the CDR3: TGTGCCAGCGAACAACCGTCCGGGGGGGAGCAGTACTTC. This translates into CASEQPSGGEQYF. The rearrangement joins TRBV6-2 or TRBV6-3 to TRBJ2-7; 7 nucleotides line up with TRBD2. This CDR3 is 13 amino acids long. CDR1 and CDR2 from the germline V gene are MNHEY and SVGEGT. The J segment lost 7 bases and the V segment lost 8 bases, leaving 11 bases of the junction unmatched.

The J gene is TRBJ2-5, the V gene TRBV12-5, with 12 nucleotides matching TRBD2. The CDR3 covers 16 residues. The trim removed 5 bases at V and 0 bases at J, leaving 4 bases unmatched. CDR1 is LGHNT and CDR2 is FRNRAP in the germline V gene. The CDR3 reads CASGDTSGGHQETQYF. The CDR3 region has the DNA TGTGCTAGTGGTGACACTAGCGGGGGGCACCAAGAGACCCAGTACTTC. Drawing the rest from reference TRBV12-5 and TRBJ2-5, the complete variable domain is DARVTQTPRHKVTEMGQEVTMRCQPILGHNTVFWYRQTMMQGLELLAYFRNRAPLDDSGMPKDRFSAEMPDATLATLKIQPSEPRDSAVYFCASGDTSGGHQETQYFGPGTRLLVL.

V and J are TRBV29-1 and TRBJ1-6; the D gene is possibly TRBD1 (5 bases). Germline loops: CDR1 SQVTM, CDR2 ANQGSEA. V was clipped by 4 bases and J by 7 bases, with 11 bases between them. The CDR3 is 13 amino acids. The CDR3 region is CSVGQSINSPLHF. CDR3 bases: TGCAGCGTTGGACAGTCTATCAATTCACCCCTCCACTTT.

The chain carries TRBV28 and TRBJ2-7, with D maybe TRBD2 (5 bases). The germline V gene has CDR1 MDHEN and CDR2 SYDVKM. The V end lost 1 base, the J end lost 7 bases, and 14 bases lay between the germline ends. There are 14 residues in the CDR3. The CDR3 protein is CASSLSNAGGEQYF. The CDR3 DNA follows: TGTGCCAGCAGTTTATCCAACGCAGGAGGAGAGCAGTACTTC.

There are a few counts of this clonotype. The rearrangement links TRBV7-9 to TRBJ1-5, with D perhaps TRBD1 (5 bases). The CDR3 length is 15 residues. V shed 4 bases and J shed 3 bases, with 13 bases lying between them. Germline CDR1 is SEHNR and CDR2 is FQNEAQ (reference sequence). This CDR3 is CASSSQDGLNQPQHF. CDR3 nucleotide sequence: TGTGCCAGCAGCTCACAGGACGGACTCAATCAGCCCCAGCATTTT. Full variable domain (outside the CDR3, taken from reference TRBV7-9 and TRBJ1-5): DTGVSQNPRHKITKRGQNVTFRCDPISEHNRLYWYRQTLGQGPEFLTYFQNEAQLEKSRLLSDRFSAERPKGSFSTLEIQRTEQGDSAMYLCASSSQDGLNQPQHFGDGTRLSIL.